This T cell receptor (beta chain) stems from a study of CD8+ T cells in alopecia areata. Treatment described: oral pan-JAK inhibitor, 5-10 mg twice daily. V was shortened by 8 bases and J by 4 bases, with 17 bases between the two germline ends. The V gene's germline CDR1 is MGHDK and CDR2 SYGVNS. There are 14 residues in the CDR3. RNA was extracted and reverse transcribed into cDNA as the sequencing template. Method: immunoSEQ multiplex PCR; TCRdb's copy keeps in-frame clones and lacks some. The data show 110,000 or so clones, 55% to 60% seen once. The V call is TRBV25-1, the J call TRBJ1-1, with D tentatively TRBD1 (5 bases). Sample: CD4+ T cells sorted from blood, taken at week 24, from a patient treated with tofacitinib. The receptor was derived from a human donor with alopecia areata. CDR3 protein: CASGGVGEGTEAFF. The CDR3 DNA sequence: TGTGCCAGCGGTGGGGTAGGGGAGGGCACTGAAGCTTTCTTT.